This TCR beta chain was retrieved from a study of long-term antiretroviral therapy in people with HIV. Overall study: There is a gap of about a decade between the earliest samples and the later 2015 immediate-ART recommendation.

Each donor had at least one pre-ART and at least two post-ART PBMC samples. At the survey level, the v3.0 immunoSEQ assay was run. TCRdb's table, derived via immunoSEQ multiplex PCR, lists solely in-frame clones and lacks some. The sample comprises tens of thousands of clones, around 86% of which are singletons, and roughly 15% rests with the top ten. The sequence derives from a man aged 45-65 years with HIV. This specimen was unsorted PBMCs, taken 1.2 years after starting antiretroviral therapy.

The CDR3 nucleotides read TGTGCCAGCAGCTTAGAGGGCAGGTCAGCCTACGAGCAGTACTTC. It codes for CASSLEGRSAYEQYF. V usage is TRBV7-6 and J usage is TRBJ2-7; no clear D gene. Trimming pared 1 base from V and 2 bases from J, leaving 12 bases between. Germline assignment: CDR1 SGHVS and CDR2 FNYEAQ. The CDR3 contains 15 residues.